This T cell receptor beta chain was recovered during a study of CD8+ T cells in alopecia areata. Germline CDR1 is SNHLY and CDR2 is FYNNEI. The J segment lost 7 bases and the V segment lost 2 bases, leaving 6 bases of the junction unmatched. The CDR3 spans 15 residues. The authors extracted RNA and reverse transcribed it into cDNA as the sequencing template. The protocol was immunoSEQ multiplex PCR, while the TCRdb copy is restricted to in-frame clones and leaves out a portion. The sample lists under 150,000 clones; about two thirds were seen once. The TCR comes from a human donor in good health. Sequenced sample: CD8+ T cells sorted from blood. The chain has TRBV2 and TRBJ2-4, with 9 positions matching TRBD1. CDR3 residues: CASSELGQGFNIQYF. CDR3 nucleotide sequence: TGTGCCAGCAGTGAATTGGGACAGGGTTTCAACATTCAGTACTTC.